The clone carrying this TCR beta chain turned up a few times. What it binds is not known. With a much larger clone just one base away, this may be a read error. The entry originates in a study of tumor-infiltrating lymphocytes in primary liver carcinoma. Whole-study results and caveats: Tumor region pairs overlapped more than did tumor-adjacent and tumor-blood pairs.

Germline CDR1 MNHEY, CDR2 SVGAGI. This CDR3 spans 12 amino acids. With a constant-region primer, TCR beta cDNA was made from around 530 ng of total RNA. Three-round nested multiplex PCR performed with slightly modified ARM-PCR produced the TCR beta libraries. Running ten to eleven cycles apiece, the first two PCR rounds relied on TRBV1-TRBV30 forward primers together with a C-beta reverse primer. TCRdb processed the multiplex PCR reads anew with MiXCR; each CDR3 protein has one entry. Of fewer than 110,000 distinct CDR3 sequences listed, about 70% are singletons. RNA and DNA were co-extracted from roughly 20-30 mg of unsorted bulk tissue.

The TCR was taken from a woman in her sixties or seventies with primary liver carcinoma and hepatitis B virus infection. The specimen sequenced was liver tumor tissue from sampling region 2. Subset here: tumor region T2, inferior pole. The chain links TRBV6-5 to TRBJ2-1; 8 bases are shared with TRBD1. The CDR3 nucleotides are TGTGCCAGCAGTTCAGGGGGCAATGAGCAGCTCTTC. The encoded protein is CASSSGGNEQLF.